This section outlines one T cell receptor (beta chain) sequence together with its context. The germline CDR1 and CDR2 sequences are MNHNY and SVGAGI (reference sequence). V lost 6 bases and J 4 bases, leaving 16 bases between the germline ends. This CDR3 is 15 amino acids long. The sample belongs to a study of shared clonotypes between healthy human individuals. Assay: immunoSEQ multiplex PCR; the TCRdb copy retains only in-frame clones and omits some. The sample shows some 2,000,000 clones, roughly 95% of them seen only once. This chain links TRBV6-6 with TRBJ1-5; a weak D match, TRBD1 (5 bases). The TCR comes from a man aged 18 to 29 in good health. Sequenced sample: naive CD4+ T cells sorted from blood. Sample subset: CD45RA+ positively selected. CDR3 sequence: CASSLARGWNQPQHF. As DNA, the CDR3 is TGTGCCAGCAGCCTCGCTAGGGGCTGGAATCAGCCCCAGCATTTT.